The rows below give T cell receptor beta chains drawn from one sample of a study of Tregs in tolerant kidney transplant recipients. What these receptors recognize is not known. Assay used: immunoSEQ multiplex PCR; TCRdb lists only in-frame clones, some missing. The sample shows approximately 44,000 clones, 95% to 96% of them seen only once. Specimen: Tregs from blood cultured with allogeneic cells. These receptors were taken from a human donor in good health. Each CDR3 is given with its conserved first and last residue. The order of the fields is clone size, V gene, J gene, D gene, CDR3 protein, CDR3 DNA. D genes are given only for firm matches. Clone size is shown for a subset of rows, as once, few, many or a class of expanded clone.

-	TRBV5-4	TRBJ2-1	TRBD2	CASSQNVGSGAGGQFF	TGTGCCAGCAGCCAGAACGTGGGTAGCGGGGCGGGAGGGCAGTTCTTC
-	TRBV6-6	TRBJ2-1	-	CASSTRTIHEQFF	TGTGCCAGCAGTACTCGGACGATTCATGAGCAGTTCTTC
-	TRBV2	TRBJ2-1	TRBD2	CASSPGVAGGLNNEQFF	TGTGCCAGCAGCCCCGGGGTAGCGGGGGGCCTAAACAATGAGCAGTTCTTC
once	TRBV5-1	TRBJ1-5	-	CASKEGPNQPQHF	TGCGCCAGCAAGGAGGGGCCCAATCAGCCCCAGCATTTT
once	TRBV10-1	TRBJ2-7	-	CASSAWDRDGSYEQYF	TGCGCCAGCAGTGCTTGGGACCGCGACGGGTCCTACGAGCAGTACTTC
-	TRBV7-6	TRBJ2-7	TRBD2	CASSLGPGLAGYEQYF	TGTGCCAGCAGCTTAGGCCCCGGACTAGCGGGCTACGAGCAGTACTTC
-	TRBV11-2	TRBJ1-5	-	CASSLPPQPQHF	TGTGCCAGCAGCTTGCCCCCTCAGCCCCAGCATTTT
-	TRBV7-9	TRBJ2-1	-	CAFGSGTLLDNEQFF	TGTGCCTTCGGTTCCGGGACCCTCCTCGACAATGAGCAGTTCTTC
-	TRBV6-5	TRBJ2-1	-	CASSYRTTGRYNEQFF	TGTGCCAGCAGTTACCGAACCACAGGGAGGTACAATGAGCAGTTCTTC
-	TRBV7-8	TRBJ2-5	TRBD1	CASSLWDSWTSYQETQYF	TGTGCCAGCAGCCTCTGGGACAGTTGGACCTCGTACCAAGAGACCCAGTACTTC
-	TRBV27	TRBJ2-1	-	CASSLKSSYNEQFF	TGTGCCAGCAGTTTAAAATCCTCCTACAATGAGCAGTTCTTC
once	TRBV19	TRBJ1-6	TRBD1	CASSRTGNRNSPLHF	TGTGCCAGTAGTAGGACAGGGAACAGGAATTCACCCCTCCACTTT
-	TRBV16	TRBJ1-1	-	CASSQSGGGSGAFF	TGTGCCAGCAGCCAATCGGGCGGCGGGTCAGGAGCTTTCTTT
once	TRBV18	TRBJ1-1	TRBD1	CASSPTGQGTYTEAFF	TGTGCCAGCTCCCCGACGGGACAGGGAACCTACACTGAAGCTTTCTTT
-	TRBV18	TRBJ1-2	TRBD1	CASSPGTGYSYGYTF	TGTGCCAGCTCACCAGGGACAGGGTATAGCTATGGCTACACCTTC